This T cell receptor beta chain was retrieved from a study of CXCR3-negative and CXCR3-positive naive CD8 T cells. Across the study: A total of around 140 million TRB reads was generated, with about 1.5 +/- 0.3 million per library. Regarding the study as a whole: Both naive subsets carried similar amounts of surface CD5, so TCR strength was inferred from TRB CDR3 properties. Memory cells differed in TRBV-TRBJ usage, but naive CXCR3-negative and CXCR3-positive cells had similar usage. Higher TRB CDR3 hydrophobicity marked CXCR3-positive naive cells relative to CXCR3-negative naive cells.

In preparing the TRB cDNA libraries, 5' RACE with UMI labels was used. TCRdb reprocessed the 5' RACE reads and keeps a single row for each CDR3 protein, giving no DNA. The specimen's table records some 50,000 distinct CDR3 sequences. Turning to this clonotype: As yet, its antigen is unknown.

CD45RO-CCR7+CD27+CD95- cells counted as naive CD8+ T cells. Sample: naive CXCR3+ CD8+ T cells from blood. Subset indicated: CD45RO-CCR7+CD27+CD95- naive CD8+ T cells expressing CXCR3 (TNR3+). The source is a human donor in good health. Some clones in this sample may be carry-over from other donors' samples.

CDR3 sequence: CASSLVQGESYEQYF. This chain uses TRBV5-4 with TRBJ2-7; TCRdb indicates TRBD1, and absent DNA this call remains unverified. The CDR3 length is 15 residues. CDR1 and CDR2 from the germline V gene are SGHNT and YYREEE (reference sequence).